Here is one T cell receptor (beta chain) with its context. These data are taken from a study of PD-L1 blockade in urothelial cancer. Whole-study context: Blood analysis occurred 3 weeks (second dose) and 6 weeks after treatment start.

This CDR3 has 12 residues. V was pared by 3 bases and J by 7 bases, with 2 bases of the junction left unmatched. Germline V CDR1 and CDR2: SGHNT, YENEEA. Measured with immunoSEQ multiplex PCR; TCRdb has only the in-frame clones, and not every one. The sample shows about 120,000 clones, about 89% of them seen only once. Indicated time point: peripheral blood 6 weeks after treatment start. The sample here was PBMCs, taken around atezolizumab (anti-PD-L1) treatment. The chain employs TRBV11-3 and TRBJ2-7, with 8 nucleotides matching TRBD2. The receptor was isolated from a man in his 60s with urothelial cancer. CDR3 amino acids: CASSFAGGEQYF. CDR3 DNA: TGTGCCAGCAGCTTCGCGGGAGGAGAGCAGTACTTC.